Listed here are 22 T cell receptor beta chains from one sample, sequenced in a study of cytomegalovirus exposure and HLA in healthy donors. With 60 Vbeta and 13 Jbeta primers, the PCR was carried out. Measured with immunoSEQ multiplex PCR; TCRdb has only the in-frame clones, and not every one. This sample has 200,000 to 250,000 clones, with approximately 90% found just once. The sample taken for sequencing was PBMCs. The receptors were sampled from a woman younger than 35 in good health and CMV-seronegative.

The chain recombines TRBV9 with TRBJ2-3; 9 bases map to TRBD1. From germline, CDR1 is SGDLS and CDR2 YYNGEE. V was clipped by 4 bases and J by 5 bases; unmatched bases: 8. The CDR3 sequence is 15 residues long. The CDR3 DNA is TGTGCCAGCAGCTCGGACAGGGGCTACGGAGATACGCAGTATTTT. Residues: CASSSDRGYGDTQYF.

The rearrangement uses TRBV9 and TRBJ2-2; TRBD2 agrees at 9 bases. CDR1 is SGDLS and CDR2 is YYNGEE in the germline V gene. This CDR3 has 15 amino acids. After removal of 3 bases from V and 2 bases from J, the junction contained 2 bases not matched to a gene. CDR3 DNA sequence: TGTGCCAGCAGCGGGACTAGCGAAAACACCGGGGAGCTGTTTTTT. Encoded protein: CASSGTSENTGELFF.

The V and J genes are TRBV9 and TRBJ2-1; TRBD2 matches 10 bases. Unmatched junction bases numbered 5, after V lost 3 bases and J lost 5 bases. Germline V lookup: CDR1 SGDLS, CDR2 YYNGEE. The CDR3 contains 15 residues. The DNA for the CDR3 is TGTGCCAGCAGCGCCGAAGCGGGGGGGCACAATGAGCAGTTCTTC. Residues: CASSAEAGGHNEQFF.

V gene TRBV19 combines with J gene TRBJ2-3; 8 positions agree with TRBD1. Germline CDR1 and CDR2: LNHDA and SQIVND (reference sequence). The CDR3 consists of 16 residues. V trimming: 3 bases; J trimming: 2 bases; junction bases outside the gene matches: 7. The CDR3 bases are TGTGCCAGTAGTATGGCCGGGACAGGATTCACAGATACGCAGTATTTT. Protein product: CASSMAGTGFTDTQYF.

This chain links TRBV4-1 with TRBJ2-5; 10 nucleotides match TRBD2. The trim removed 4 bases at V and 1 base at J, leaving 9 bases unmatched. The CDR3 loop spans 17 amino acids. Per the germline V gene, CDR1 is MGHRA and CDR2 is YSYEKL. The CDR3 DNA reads TGCGCCAGCAGCCCCGTTTGGTCTAGCGGGGGCCAAGAGACCCAGTACTTC. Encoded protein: CASSPVWSSGGQETQYF.

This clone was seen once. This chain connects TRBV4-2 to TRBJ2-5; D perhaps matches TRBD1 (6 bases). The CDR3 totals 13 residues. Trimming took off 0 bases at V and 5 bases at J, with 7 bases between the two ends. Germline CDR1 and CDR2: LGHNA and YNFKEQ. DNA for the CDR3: TGTGCCAGCAGCCAAGACAGGGGCGAGACCCAGTACTTC. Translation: CASSQDRGETQYF.

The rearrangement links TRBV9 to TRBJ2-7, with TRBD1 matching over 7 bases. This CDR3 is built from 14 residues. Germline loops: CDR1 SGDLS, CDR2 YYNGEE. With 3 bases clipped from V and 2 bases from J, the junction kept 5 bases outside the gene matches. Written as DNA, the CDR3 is TGTGCCAGCAGCGAAAAGGACAGGCCCTACGAGCAGTACTTC. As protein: CASSEKDRPYEQYF. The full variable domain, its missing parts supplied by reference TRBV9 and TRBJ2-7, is DSGVTQTPKHLITATGQRVTLRCSPRSGDLSVYWYQQSLDQGLQFLIQYYNGEERAKGNILERFSAQQFPDLHSELNLSSLELGDSALYFCASSEKDRPYEQYFGPGTRLTVT.

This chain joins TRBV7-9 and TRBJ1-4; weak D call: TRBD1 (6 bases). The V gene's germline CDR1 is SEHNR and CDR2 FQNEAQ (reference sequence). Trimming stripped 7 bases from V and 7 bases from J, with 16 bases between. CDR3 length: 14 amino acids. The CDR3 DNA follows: TGTGCCAGCATAAAACTTACAGGGACTGAAAAACTGTTTTTT. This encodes CASIKLTGTEKLFF. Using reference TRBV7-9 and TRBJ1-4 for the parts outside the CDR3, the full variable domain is DTGVSQNPRHKITKRGQNVTFRCDPISEHNRLYWYRQTLGQGPEFLTYFQNEAQLEKSRLLSDRFSAERPKGSFSTLEIQRTEQGDSAMYLCASIKLTGTEKLFFGSGTQLSVL.

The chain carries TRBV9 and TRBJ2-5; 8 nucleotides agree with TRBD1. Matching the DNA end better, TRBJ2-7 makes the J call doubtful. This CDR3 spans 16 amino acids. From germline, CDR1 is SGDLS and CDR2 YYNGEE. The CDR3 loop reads CASSPHLGQATYEQYF. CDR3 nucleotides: TGTGCCAGCAGCCCCCATCTGGGACAGGCCACCTACGAGCAGTACTTC.

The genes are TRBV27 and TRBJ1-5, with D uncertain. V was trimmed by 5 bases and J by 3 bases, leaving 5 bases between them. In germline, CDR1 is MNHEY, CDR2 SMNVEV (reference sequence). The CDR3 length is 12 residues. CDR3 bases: TGTGCCAGCAGTATTCTCAATCAGCCCCAGCATTTT. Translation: CASSILNQPQHF.

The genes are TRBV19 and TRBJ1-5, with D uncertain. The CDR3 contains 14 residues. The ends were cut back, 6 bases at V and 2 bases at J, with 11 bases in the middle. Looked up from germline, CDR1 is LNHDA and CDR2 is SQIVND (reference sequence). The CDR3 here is CASRREVGNQPQHF. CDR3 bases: TGTGCCAGTAGAAGAGAAGTGGGCAATCAGCCCCAGCATTTT.

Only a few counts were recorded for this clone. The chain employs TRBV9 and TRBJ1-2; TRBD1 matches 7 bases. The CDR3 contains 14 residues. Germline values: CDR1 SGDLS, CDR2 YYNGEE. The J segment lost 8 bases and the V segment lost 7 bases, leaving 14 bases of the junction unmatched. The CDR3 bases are TGTGCCAGCGGGAGCGGGGGACAGTCGCGGGGCTACACCTTC. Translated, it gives CASGSGGQSRGYTF.

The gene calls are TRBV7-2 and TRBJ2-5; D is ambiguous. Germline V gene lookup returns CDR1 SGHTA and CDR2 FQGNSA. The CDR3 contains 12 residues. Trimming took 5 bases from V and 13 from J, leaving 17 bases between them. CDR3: CASSLQNFGWYF. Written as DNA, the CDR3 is TGTGCCAGCAGCCTACAAAATTTCGGGTGGTACTTC.

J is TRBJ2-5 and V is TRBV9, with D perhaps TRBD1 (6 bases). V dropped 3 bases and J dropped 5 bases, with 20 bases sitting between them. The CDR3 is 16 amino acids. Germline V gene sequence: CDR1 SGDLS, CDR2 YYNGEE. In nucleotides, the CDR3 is TGTGCCAGCAGCGCGGGGCTAGGGGGTAATTGGGAGACCCAGTACTTC. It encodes CASSAGLGGNWETQYF.

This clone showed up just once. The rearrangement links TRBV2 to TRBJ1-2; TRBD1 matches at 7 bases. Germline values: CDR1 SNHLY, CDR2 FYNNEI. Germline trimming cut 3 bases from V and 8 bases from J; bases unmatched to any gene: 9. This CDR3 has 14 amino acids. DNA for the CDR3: TGTGCCAGCAGTGACGGACAGGCCCGTGTGGGCTACACCTTC. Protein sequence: CASSDGQARVGYTF.

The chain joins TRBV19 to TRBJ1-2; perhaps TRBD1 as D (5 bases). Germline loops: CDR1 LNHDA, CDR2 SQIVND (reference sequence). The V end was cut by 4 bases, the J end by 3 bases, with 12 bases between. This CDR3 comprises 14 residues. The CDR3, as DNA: TGTGCCAGTAGTAGTGCAGGGCGCGACTATGGCTACACCTTC. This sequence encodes CASSSAGRDYGYTF.

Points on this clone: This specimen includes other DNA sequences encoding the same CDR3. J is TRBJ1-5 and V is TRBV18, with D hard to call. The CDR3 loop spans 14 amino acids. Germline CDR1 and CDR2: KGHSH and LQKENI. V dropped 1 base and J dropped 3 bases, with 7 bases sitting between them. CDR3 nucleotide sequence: TGTGCCAGCTCACCACAAGGACTCAATCAGCCCCAGCATTTT. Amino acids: CASSPQGLNQPQHF.

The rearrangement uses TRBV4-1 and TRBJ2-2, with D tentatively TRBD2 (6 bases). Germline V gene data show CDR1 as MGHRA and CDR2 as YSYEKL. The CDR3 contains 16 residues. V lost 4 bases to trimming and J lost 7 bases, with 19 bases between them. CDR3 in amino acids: CASSPREWGGSGELFF. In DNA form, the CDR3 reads TGCGCCAGCAGCCCCAGGGAATGGGGAGGTAGCGGGGAGCTGTTTTTT.

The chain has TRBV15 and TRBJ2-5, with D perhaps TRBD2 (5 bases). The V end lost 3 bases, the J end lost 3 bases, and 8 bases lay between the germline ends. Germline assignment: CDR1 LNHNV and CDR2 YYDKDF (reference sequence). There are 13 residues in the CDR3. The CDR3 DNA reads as TGTGCCACCAGCAGCAGGACTGAAGAGACCCAGTACTTC. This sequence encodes CATSSRTEETQYF.

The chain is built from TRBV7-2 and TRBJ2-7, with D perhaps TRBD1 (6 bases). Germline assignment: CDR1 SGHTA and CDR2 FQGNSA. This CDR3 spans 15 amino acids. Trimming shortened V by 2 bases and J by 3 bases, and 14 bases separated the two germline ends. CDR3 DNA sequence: TGTGCCAGCAGCTTAACAGGGATTGTCAGCTACGAGCAGTACTTC. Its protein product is CASSLTGIVSYEQYF.

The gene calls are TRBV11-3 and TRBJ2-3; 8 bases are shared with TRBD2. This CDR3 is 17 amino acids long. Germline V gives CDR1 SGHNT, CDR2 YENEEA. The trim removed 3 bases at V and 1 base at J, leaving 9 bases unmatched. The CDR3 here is CASSFWWRGVGTDTQYF. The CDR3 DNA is TGTGCCAGCAGCTTTTGGTGGCGGGGGGTTGGCACAGATACGCAGTATTTT.

The CDR3: CASSVTGGANTGELFF. CDR3 nucleotide sequence: TGTGCCAGCAGCGTAACAGGGGGTGCGAACACCGGGGAGCTGTTTTTT. The V call is TRBV7-9, the J call TRBJ2-2; TRBD1 agrees at 8 bases. V shed 5 bases, J shed 0 bases, and the junction held 5 bases outside the gene matches. Germline CDR1 and CDR2: SEHNR and FQNEAQ (reference sequence). CDR3 length: 16 amino acids.